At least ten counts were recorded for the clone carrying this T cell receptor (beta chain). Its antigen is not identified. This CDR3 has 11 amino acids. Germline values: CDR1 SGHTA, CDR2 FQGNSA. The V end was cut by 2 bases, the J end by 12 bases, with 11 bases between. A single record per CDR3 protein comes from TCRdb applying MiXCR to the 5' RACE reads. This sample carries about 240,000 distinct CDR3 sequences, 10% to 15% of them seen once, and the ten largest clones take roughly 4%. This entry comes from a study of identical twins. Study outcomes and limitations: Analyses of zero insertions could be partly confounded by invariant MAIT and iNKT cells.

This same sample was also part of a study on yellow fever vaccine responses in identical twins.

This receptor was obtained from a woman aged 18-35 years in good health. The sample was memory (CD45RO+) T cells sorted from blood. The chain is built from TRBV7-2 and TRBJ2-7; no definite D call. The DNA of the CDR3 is TGTGCCAGCAGCTTAACAGCGCTGGTGTACTTC. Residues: CASSLTALVYF.